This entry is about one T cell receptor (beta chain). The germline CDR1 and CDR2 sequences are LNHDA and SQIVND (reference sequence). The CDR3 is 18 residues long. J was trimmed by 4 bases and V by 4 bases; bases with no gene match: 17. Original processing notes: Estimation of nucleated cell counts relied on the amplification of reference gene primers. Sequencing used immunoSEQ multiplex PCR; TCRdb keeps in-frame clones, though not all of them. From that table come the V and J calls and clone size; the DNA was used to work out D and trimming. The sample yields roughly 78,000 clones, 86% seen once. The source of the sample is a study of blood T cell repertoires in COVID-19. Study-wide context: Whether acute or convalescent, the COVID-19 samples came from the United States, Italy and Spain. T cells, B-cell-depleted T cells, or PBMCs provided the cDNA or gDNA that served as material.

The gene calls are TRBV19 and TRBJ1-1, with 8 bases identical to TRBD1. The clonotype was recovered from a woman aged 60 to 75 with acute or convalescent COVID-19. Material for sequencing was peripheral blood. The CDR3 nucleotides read TGTGCCAGTAGTACAGGGGGCGCTTTTCCTTTTTCGGGCACTGAAGCTTTCTTT. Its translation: CASSTGGAFPFSGTEAFF. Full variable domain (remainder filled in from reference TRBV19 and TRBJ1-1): DGGITQSPKYLFRKEGQNVTLSCEQNLNHDAMYWYRQDPGQGLRLIYYSQIVNDFQKGDIAEGYSVSREKKESFPLTVTSAQKNPTAFYLCASSTGGAFPFSGTEAFFGQGTRLTVV.